This T cell receptor (beta chain) was sequenced in a study of T-cell memory formation after mild COVID-19. Across the study: TCR clusters showed largely donor specificity.

This CDR3 has 14 amino acids. V gave up 1 base and J gave up 5 bases, with 7 bases separating them. Germline-derived CDR1 and CDR2 are SGDLS and YYNGEE. Using constant-segment primers, 5'RACE produced TCR alpha and TCR beta cDNA libraries carrying sample barcodes and UMIs. TCRdb ran MiXCR on the 5' RACE reads and lists one entry per CDR3 protein. The sample contains around 300,000 distinct CDR3 sequences, just under 20% of which appear only once. The clonotype comes from a man in his late teens or twenties who had mild COVID-19 (a few samples of this study predate the infection). Cell type and time point are not known. Sample: PBMCs or a T cell subset sorted from them (not recorded which). V usage is TRBV9 and J usage is TRBJ1-6; D is uncertain. This CDR3 reads CASSVRINNSPLHF. The DNA for the CDR3 is TGTGCCAGCAGCGTAAGAATCAATAATTCACCCCTCCACTTT.